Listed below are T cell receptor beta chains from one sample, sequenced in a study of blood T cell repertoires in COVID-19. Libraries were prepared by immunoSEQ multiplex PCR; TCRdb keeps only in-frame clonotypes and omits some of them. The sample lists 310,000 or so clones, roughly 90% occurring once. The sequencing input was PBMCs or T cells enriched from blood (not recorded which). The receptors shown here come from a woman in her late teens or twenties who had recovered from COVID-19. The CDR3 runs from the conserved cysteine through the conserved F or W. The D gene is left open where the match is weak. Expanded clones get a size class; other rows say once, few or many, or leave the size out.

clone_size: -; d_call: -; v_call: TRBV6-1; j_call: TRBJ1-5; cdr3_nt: TGTGCCAGCAGTGAAGTTTCCCCGTCTCAGCCCCAGCATTTT; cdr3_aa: CASSEVSPSQPQHF
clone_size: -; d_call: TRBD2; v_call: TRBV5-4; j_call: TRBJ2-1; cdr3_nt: TGTGCCAGCAGCCAGGGACTAGCAGCTAACTACAATGAGCAGTTCTTC; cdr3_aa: CASSQGLAANYNEQFF
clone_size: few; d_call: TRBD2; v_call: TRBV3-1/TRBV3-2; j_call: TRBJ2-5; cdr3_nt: TGTGCCAGCAGCCAAGGGACTAGCTGGGCTGGGGAGACCCAGTACTTC; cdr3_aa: CASSQGTSWAGETQYF
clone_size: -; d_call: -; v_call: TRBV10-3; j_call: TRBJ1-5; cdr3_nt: TGTGCCATCAGGGACAGCCGCGGCGATCAGCCCCAGCATTTT; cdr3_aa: CAIRDSRGDQPQHF
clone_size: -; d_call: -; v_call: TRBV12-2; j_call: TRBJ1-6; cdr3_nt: TGTGCAAGTCGCTTAGCGCAGGAGGGGGCGCTTAATTCACCCCTCCACTTT; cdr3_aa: CASRLAQEGALNSPLHF
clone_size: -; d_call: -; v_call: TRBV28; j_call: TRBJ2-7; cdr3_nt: TGTGCCAGCAGTTTTTTTGGGGGCCAAGAACATCAACCATACGAGCAGTACTTC; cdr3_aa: CASSFFGGQEHQPYEQYF
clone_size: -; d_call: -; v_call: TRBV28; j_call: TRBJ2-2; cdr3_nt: TGTGCCAGCAGTTTACCCGCGAACACCGGGGAGCTGTTTTTT; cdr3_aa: CASSLPANTGELFF
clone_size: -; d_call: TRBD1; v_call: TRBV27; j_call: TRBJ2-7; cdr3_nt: TGTGCCAGCAGACGGGACAGGGGCGACAACGAGCAGTACTTC; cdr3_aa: CASRRDRGDNEQYF
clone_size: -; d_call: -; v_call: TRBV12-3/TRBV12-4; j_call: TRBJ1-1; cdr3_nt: TGTGCCAGCAGTCTAACAGTGGGCACTGAAGCTTTCTTT; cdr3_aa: CASSLTVGTEAFF
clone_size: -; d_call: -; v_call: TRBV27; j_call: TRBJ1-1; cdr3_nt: TGTGCCAGCAGTCCCCTGACAGGTTACGGAGAAGCTTTCTTT; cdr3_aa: CASSPLTGYGEAFF
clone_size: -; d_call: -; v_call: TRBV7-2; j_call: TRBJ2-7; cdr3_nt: TGTGCCAGCAGCTTCCATCGGCAGGGGACGGTCGAGCAGTACTTC; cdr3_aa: CASSFHRQGTVEQYF
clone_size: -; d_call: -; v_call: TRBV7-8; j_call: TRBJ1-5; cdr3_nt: TGTGCCAGCAGCCCCCAGCGTGGAGGGGATGGCAATCAGCCCCAGCATTTT; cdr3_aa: CASSPQRGGDGNQPQHF
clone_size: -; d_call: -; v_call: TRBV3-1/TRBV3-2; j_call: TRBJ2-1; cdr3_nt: TGTGCCAGCAGCCACAGCTACAATGAGCAGTTCTTC; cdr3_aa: CASSHSYNEQFF
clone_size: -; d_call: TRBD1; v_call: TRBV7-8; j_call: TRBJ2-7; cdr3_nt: TGTGCCAGCAGCCAAGACAGGGGGACCTACGAGCAGTACTTC; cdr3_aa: CASSQDRGTYEQYF
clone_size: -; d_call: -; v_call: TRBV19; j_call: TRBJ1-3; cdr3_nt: TGTGCCAGTAGGGAGGCATCCACGGCAGGAAACACCATATATTTT; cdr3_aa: CASREASTAGNTIYF
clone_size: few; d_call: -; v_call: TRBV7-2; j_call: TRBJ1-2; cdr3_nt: TGTGCCAGCAGCTTAGGAGTTCGCACAGGCCACTACACCTTC; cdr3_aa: CASSLGVRTGHYTF
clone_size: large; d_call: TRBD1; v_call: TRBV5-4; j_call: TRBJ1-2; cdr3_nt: TGTGCCAGCAGCTTTAGGGGACAGGGGAACTATGGCTACACCTTC; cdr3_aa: CASSFRGQGNYGYTF
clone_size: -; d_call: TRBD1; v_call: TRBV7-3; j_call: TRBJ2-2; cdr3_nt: TGTGCCAGCAGCTTAAGGGGGACAGGGCTGAACACCGGGGAGCTGTTTTTT; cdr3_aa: CASSLRGTGLNTGELFF
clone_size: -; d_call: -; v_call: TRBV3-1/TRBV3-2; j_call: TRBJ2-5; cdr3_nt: TGTGCCAGCAGCCCGCCTTGGGGGCCGGAGACCCAGTACTTC; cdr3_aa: CASSPPWGPETQYF
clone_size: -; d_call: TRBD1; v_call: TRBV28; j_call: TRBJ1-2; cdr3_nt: TGTGCCAGCAGTGTCCGGGACAGTACAACGTACTTC; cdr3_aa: CASSVRDSTTYF
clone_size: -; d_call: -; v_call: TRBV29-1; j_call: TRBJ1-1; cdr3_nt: TGCAGCGTTGATGGTGGGAGCACTGAAGCTTTCTTT; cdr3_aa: CSVDGGSTEAFF
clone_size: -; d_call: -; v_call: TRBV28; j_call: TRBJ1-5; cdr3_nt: TGTGCCAGCAGGCAGACAGTCCAGCCCCAGCATTTT; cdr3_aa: CASRQTVQPQHF
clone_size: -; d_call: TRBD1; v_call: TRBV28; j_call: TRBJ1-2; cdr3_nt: TGTGCCAGCAGTTTCGGGGACAGGAACTATGGCTACACCTTC; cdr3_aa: CASSFGDRNYGYTF
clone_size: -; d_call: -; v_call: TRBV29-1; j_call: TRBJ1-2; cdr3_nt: TGCAGCGTCCAACATCAAAACTATGGCTACACCTTC; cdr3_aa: CSVQHQNYGYTF
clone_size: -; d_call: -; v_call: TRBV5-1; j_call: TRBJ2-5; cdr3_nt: TGCGCCAGCAGCTTCCCGGGGTGGGAGACCCAGTACTTC; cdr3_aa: CASSFPGWETQYF
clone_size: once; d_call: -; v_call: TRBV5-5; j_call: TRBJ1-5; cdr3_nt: TGTGCCAGCAGCTTGGCGACAGAAGGGCCCCAGCATTTT; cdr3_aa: CASSLATEGPQHF
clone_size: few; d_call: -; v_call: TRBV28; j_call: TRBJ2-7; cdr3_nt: TGTGCCAGCAGCCCACCCTTAGTCCTTATGGCGGCGGGAGAGCAGTACTTC; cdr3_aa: CASSPPLVLMAAGEQYF
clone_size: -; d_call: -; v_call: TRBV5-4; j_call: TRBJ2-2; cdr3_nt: TGTGCCAGCAGCTTTTCGACTAGTTCCGGGGAGCTGTTTTTT; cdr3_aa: CASSFSTSSGELFF
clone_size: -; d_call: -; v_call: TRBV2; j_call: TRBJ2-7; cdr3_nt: TGTGCCAGCAGTGAGTTACCGGGATCCTACGAGCAGTACTTC; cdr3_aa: CASSELPGSYEQYF
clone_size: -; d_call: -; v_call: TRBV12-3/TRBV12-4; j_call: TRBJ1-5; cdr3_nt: TGTGCCAGCAGACATCTTGGTCAGCCCCAGCATTTT; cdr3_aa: CASRHLGQPQHF
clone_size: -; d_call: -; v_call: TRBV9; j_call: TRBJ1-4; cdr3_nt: TGTGCCAGCAGCGTAGCTGCAACTAATGAAAAACTGTTTTTT; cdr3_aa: CASSVAATNEKLFF
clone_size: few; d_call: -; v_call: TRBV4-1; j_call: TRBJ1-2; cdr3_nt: TGCGCCAGCAGCCAAGTAATTTTCGAAAGGGGCAGTAACTATGGCTACACCTTC; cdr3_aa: CASSQVIFERGSNYGYTF
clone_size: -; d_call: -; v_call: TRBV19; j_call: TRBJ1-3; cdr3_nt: TGTGCCAGTAGTATGGGGAGGGTCGAAAACACCATATATTTT; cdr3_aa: CASSMGRVENTIYF
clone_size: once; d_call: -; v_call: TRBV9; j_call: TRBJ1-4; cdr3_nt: TGTGCCAGCAGCATAAAACAGGGTTATGATGAAAAACTGTTTTTT; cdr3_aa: CASSIKQGYDEKLFF
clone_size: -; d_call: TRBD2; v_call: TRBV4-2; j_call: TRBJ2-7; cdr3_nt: TGTGCCAGCAGCCAAGCGGGAGCGGGGTCTGCCTACGAGCAGTACTTC; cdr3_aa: CASSQAGAGSAYEQYF
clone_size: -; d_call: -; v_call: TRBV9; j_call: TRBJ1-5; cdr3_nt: TGTGCCAGCAGCGCTTATCAGCCCCAGCATTTT; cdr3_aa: CASSAYQPQHF
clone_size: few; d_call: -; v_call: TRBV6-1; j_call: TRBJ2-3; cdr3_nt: TGTGCCAGCAGTGAATATTTCGGAGGCACAGATACGCAGTATTTT; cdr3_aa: CASSEYFGGTDTQYF
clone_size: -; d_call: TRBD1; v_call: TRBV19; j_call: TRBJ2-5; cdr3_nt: TGTGCCACTGCAGGGGGCCGCGGAGAGACCCAGTACTTC; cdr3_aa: CATAGGRGETQYF
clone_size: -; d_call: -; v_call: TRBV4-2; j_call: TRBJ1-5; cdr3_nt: TGTGCCAGCAGCCAAGATAAACACAGCAATCAGCCCCAGCATTTT; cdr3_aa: CASSQDKHSNQPQHF
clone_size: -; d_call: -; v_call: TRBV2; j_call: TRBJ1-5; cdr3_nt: TGTGCCAGCAGTGAGGGAGGCAATCAGCCCCAGCATTTT; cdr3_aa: CASSEGGNQPQHF
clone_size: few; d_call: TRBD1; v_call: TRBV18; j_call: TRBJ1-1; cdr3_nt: TGTGCCAGCTCACAGGACAGGTTGAACACTGAAGCTTTCTTT; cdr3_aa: CASSQDRLNTEAFF
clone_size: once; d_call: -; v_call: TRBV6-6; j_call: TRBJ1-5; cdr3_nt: TGTGCCAGCAGTTACTCAGAGTATAGCAATCAGCCCCAGCATTTT; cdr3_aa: CASSYSEYSNQPQHF
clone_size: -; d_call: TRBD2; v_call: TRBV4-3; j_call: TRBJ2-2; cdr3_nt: TGCGCCAGCAGCCAAGCTACTAGCGGGAGGGCCAACACCGGGGAGCTGTTTTTT; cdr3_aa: CASSQATSGRANTGELFF
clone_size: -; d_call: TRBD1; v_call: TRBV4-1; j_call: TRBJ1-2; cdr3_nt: TGCGCCAGCAGCCAGGGGGACAGGAGGCCTCAGGGCTACACCTTC; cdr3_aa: CASSQGDRRPQGYTF
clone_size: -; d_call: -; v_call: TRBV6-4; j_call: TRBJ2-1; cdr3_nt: TGTGCCAGCAGTGACCGAGACACTGAGCAGTTCTTC; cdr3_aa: CASSDRDTEQFF
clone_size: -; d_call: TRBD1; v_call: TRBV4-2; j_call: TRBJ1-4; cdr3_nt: TGTGCCAGCAGCCATGGCCGGGACAGGAATGAAAAACTGTTTTTT; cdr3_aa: CASSHGRDRNEKLFF
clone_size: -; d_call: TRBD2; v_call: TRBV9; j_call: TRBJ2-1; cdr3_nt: TGTGCCAGCAGCCCACACGGCGGGAGAGGCTGGGATGAGCAGTTCTTC; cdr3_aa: CASSPHGGRGWDEQFF
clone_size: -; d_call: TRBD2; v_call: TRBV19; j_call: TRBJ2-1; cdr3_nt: TGTGCCAGTACCCTACGGTCAGCGGGAAGCGAAAATGAGCAGTTCTTC; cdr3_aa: CASTLRSAGSENEQFF